This entry features one T cell receptor beta chain sequence. This sample was included in a study of blood T cell repertoires in COVID-19. Only in-frame clones appear in the TCRdb table, and some are missing; sequencing was by immunoSEQ multiplex PCR. The sample has 100,000 to 120,000 clones, more than 75% seen once; the top ten hold around 3%. The CDR3 has 14 residues. Germline assignment: CDR1 GTSNPN and CDR2 SVGIG (reference sequence). V dropped 8 bases and J dropped 3 bases, with 16 bases sitting between them. This sequence originates from a woman aged 50 to 65 with acute or convalescent COVID-19. The sequencing sample was made of peripheral blood. The chain combines TRBV30 with TRBJ1-4, with D unclear. CDR3 in amino acids: CAGRDGLANEKLFF. DNA for the CDR3: TGTGCCGGCCGGGATGGCTTGGCTAATGAAAAACTGTTTTTT.